These 26 T cell receptor beta chains originate from one sample sequenced in a study of T cell responses to AZD1222 COVID-19 vaccine. Libraries were prepared by immunoSEQ multiplex PCR; TCRdb keeps only in-frame clonotypes and omits some of them. The repertoire holds roughly 180,000 clones, with about 90% as singletons. Specimen: peripheral blood, collected 28 days after the second AZD1222 dose. All receptors come from an adult who received the AZD1222 COVID-19 vaccine.

The V gene is TRBV13, the J gene TRBJ1-2, with 8 bases identical to TRBD1. The CDR3 has 15 residues. V lost 3 bases to trimming and J lost 6 bases; unmatched junction nucleotides: 9. The V gene's germline CDR1 is PRHDT and CDR2 FYEKMQ (reference sequence). In DNA form, the CDR3 reads TGTGCCAGCAGCTTGACCCCCAGGGGGCGCGATGGCTACACCTTC. Translation gives CASSLTPRGRDGYTF. Looking up the rest from reference TRBV13 and TRBJ1-2 gives the full variable domain: AAGVIQSPRHLIKEKRETATLKCYPIPRHDTVYWYQQGPGQDPQFLISFYEKMQSDKGSIPDRFSAQQFSDYHSELNMSSLELGDSALYFCASSLTPRGRDGYTFGSGTRLTVV.

This clone was observed a handful of times. The chain uses TRBV10-1 and TRBJ2-7; D is perhaps TRBD2 (5 bases). The germline V gene has CDR1 WNHNN and CDR2 SYGVQD (reference sequence). Trimming took 7 bases from V and 7 from J, leaving 5 bases between them. The CDR3 covers 9 residues. Here the CDR3 reads CASTGEQYF. In DNA, the CDR3 is TGCGCCAGCACGGGGGAGCAGTACTTC.

The chain uses TRBV3-1 (or the pseudogene TRBV3-2) and TRBJ2-7; 7 positions agree with TRBD2. V shed 1 base and J 2 bases; nucleotides not matched to a gene: 5. The germline V gene has CDR1 LGHDT and CDR2 YNNKEL (reference sequence). The length of the CDR3 is 15 residues. The CDR3 DNA sequence: TGTGCCAGCAGCCAAGTGGCTAGCGGCACCTACGAGCAGTACTTC. Translating gives CASSQVASGTYEQYF.

The chain combines TRBV5-6 with TRBJ2-1; D is undetermined. Germline-derived CDR1 and CDR2 are SGHDT and YYEEEE. CDR3 size: 11 residues. The V and J ends lost 0 bases and 8 bases respectively, with 3 bases between them. DNA of the CDR3: TGTGCCAGCAGCTTGGCCCATGAGCAGTTCTTC. It translates to CASSLAHEQFF.

V and J are TRBV5-1 and TRBJ2-5; 10 nucleotides match TRBD2. Germline V gives CDR1 SGHRS, CDR2 YFSETQ. The J segment lost 3 bases and the V segment lost 0 bases, leaving 2 bases of the junction unmatched. CDR3 size: 15 residues. CDR3 nucleotides: TGCGCCAGCAGCTTGGCCCTAGCGGGGGAAGAGACCCAGTACTTC. Its protein is CASSLALAGEETQYF.

The chain combines TRBV3-1 (or the pseudogene TRBV3-2) with TRBJ2-3, with D perhaps TRBD2 (5 bases). Germline V gene lookup returns CDR1 LGHDT and CDR2 YNNKEL (reference sequence). With 0 bases removed from V and 3 bases from J, the gap between germline ends came to 13 bases. The CDR3 runs to 16 residues. The CDR3 nucleotides read TGTGCCAGCAGCCAAGACCATGGGAGAAGGACAGATACGCAGTATTTT. Translation: CASSQDHGRRTDTQYF.

The chain is built from TRBV7-2 and TRBJ1-5, with 7 nucleotides matching TRBD1. Trimming removed 1 base from V and 9 bases from J; junction bases left unmatched: 6. The CDR3 runs 14 residues. Germline V gene sequence: CDR1 SGHTA, CDR2 FQGNSA. The CDR3: CASSLDRGPRPQHF. The CDR3 DNA is TGTGCCAGCAGCTTAGACAGGGGCCCGCGGCCCCAGCATTTT.

This clone was seen a single time. J is TRBJ1-2 and V is TRBV28, with 7 nucleotides matching TRBD1. The germline CDR1 and CDR2 sequences are MDHEN and SYDVKM. The V and J ends lost 8 bases and 4 bases, in that order; junction bases with no gene match: 10. The CDR3 is 14 amino acids. The CDR3 sequence: CASGVDRVIYGYTF. CDR3 in DNA: TGTGCCAGCGGGGTCGACAGGGTTATCTATGGCTACACCTTC.

V is TRBV4-1 and J is TRBJ2-7; 12 bases match TRBD1. CDR1 and CDR2 (germline): MGHRA, YSYEKL. The CDR3 sequence is 15 residues long. V was clipped by 4 bases and J by 4 bases; unmatched bases: 5. The CDR3 bases are TGCGCCAGCAGCCTCGGGACAGGGGGCATGTACGAGCAGTACTTC. Encoded protein: CASSLGTGGMYEQYF.

The CDR3 DNA is TGTGCCAGCAGTTACGCGACGAGCGGCCAAGAGACCCAGTACTTC. Protein sequence: CASSYATSGQETQYF. The chain employs TRBV6-5 and TRBJ2-5; possibly TRBD2 for D (5 bases). Germline V gene lookup returns CDR1 MNHEY and CDR2 SVGAGI. The CDR3 has 15 residues. Between the trimmed V and J ends, which lost 2 bases and 1 base, there was a span of 11 bases.

The CDR3 spells CASSLAETSRTDTQYF. DNA for the CDR3: TGTGCCAGCAGCTTAGCGGAGACTAGTAGGACAGATACGCAGTATTTT. V gene TRBV7-9 combines with J gene TRBJ2-3, with a weak D call TRBD2 (6 bases). Trimming took off 0 bases at V and 3 bases at J, with 13 bases between the two ends. Germline CDR1 reads SEHNR; CDR2 reads FQNEAQ (reference sequence). The CDR3 covers 16 residues.

V gene TRBV5-6 combines with J gene TRBJ2-7, with a weak D call TRBD2 (6 bases). Germline V gene sequence: CDR1 SGHDT, CDR2 YYEEEE. The CDR3 has 15 amino acids. Deletions cut 1 base from V and 0 bases from J, with 11 bases between. CDR3 in DNA: TGTGCCAGCAGCTTGAGACGGGGGATCTCCTACGAGCAGTACTTC. This encodes CASSLRRGISYEQYF.

The chain links TRBV3-1 (or the pseudogene TRBV3-2) to TRBJ1-1, with D possibly matching TRBD1 (6 bases). Trimming left V 0 bases short and J 0 bases short, with 8 bases between. Germline CDR1 reads LGHDT; CDR2 reads YNNKEL (reference sequence). The CDR3 length is 15 residues. CDR3 bases: TGTGCCAGCAGCCAAGAAGGGGGGGTGAACACTGAAGCTTTCTTT. This translates into CASSQEGGVNTEAFF.

A remark on this clone: The junction and the germline gene differ at one end; a read error may be behind it. The chain has TRBV9 and TRBJ2-5; D assignment may be TRBD1 or TRBD2 (6 bases each). The germline V gene has CDR1 SGDLS and CDR2 YYNGEE. The CDR3 length is 14 residues. The CDR3 sequence: CASTPEGGQGTQYF. The CDR3 DNA follows: TGTGCCAGCACGCCCGAGGGGGGTCAAGGGACCCAGTACTTC.

The chain recombines TRBV2 with TRBJ1-2, with no clear D. The germline gives CDR1 SNHLY, CDR2 FYNNEI. V lost 8 bases and J 3 bases, leaving 16 bases between the germline ends. CDR3 length equals 14 residues. DNA for the CDR3: TGTGCCAGCGATCTATCCGCGGGAGACTATGGCTACACCTTC. Residues: CASDLSAGDYGYTF. Supplemented by reference TRBV2 and TRBJ1-2, the full variable domain reads EPEVTQTPSHQVTQMGQEVILRCVPISNHLYFYWYRQILGQKVEFLVSFYNNEISEKSEIFDDQFSVERPDGSNFTLKIRSTKLEDSAMYFCASDLSAGDYGYTFGSGTRLTVV.

The chain couples TRBV19 to TRBJ2-3; D unresolved. Trimming took 3 bases from V and 2 from J, leaving 6 bases between them. This CDR3 is built from 13 residues. Germline CDR1 reads LNHDA; CDR2 reads SQIVND (reference sequence). CDR3 amino acids: CASSMTYTDTQYF. CDR3 bases: TGTGCCAGTAGTATGACATACACAGATACGCAGTATTTT.

The chain uses TRBV9 and TRBJ2-3; D possibly uses TRBD1 or TRBD2 (5 bases each). With 4 bases removed from V and 9 bases from J, the gap between germline ends came to 15 bases. Per the germline V gene, CDR1 is SGDLS and CDR2 is YYNGEE. The CDR3 runs 13 residues. The CDR3 nucleotides read TGTGCCAGCAGCCCCTTTCAATGGGACACGCAGTATTTT. Translated, it gives CASSPFQWDTQYF. The full variable domain, with the rest looked up from reference TRBV9 and TRBJ2-3, is DSGVTQTPKHLITATGQRVTLRCSPRSGDLSVYWYQQSLDQGLQFLIQYYNGEERAKGNILERFSAQQFPDLHSELNLSSLELGDSALYFCASSPFQWDTQYFGPGTRLTVL.

This sequence joins TRBV5-1 and TRBJ1-2; 10 bases are a match to TRBD1. V shed 6 bases, J shed 4 bases, and the junction held 6 bases outside the gene matches. Looked up from germline, CDR1 is SGHRS and CDR2 is YFSETQ. This CDR3 spans 14 amino acids. CDR3 sequence reads: CASTFGTGVYGYTF. In DNA, the CDR3 is TGCGCCAGCACGTTCGGGACAGGGGTCTATGGCTACACCTTC.

The rearrangement joins TRBV19 to TRBJ2-7; the D gene is possibly TRBD2 (6 bases). The length of the CDR3 is 13 residues. The germline V gene encodes CDR1 LNHDA and CDR2 SQIVND (reference sequence). Trimming shortened V by 3 bases and J by 6 bases, and 12 bases separated the two germline ends. The CDR3 spells CASSMAGTAEQYF. The CDR3 DNA sequence: TGTGCCAGTAGTATGGCGGGGACGGCCGAGCAGTACTTC.

The CDR3 DNA sequence: TGTGCCAGCAGCTCGAACAGGGAACAGCCCCAGCATTTT. Translated: CASSSNREQPQHF. The chain combines TRBV7-9 with TRBJ1-5; D possibly corresponds to TRBD1 (6 bases). The CDR3 is 13 residues long. The V gene's germline CDR1 is SEHNR and CDR2 FQNEAQ (reference sequence). V shed 4 bases and J shed 7 bases, with 11 bases lying between them.

The chain employs TRBV4-2 and TRBJ1-2; D unclear. CDR3 length equals 15 residues. Germline lookup yields CDR1 LGHNA and CDR2 YNFKEQ. V dropped 1 base and J dropped 3 bases, with 12 bases sitting between them. In DNA, the CDR3 is TGTGCCAGCAGCCAAGGTAATTCTGGGGACTATGGCTACACCTTC. This encodes CASSQGNSGDYGYTF.

The V gene is TRBV7-9, the J gene TRBJ1-2, with TRBD1 matching over 12 bases. There are 17 residues in the CDR3. V lost 5 bases, J lost 0 bases, and 7 bases stayed unmatched. Germline V CDR1 and CDR2: SEHNR, FQNEAQ (reference sequence). CDR3 in amino acids: CASSVGGTGGPNYGYTF. Here the CDR3 DNA reads TGTGCCAGCAGCGTAGGAGGGACAGGGGGCCCTAACTATGGCTACACCTTC.

V and J are TRBV28 and TRBJ1-1; the D gene is possibly TRBD1 (6 bases). Germline V CDR1 and CDR2: MDHEN, SYDVKM. V lost 5 bases to trimming and J lost 0 bases, with 16 bases between them. The length of the CDR3 is 16 residues. The CDR3 coding sequence is TGTGCCAGCAGTACCTCACAGGGTAGGGTGAACACTGAAGCTTTCTTT. Encoded protein: CASSTSQGRVNTEAFF.

This chain connects TRBV11-2 to TRBJ1-2, with D hard to call. CDR1 is SGHAT and CDR2 is FQNNGV in the germline V gene. V gave up 5 bases and J gave up 4 bases, with 17 bases separating them. This CDR3 spans 15 amino acids. The DNA for the CDR3 is TGTGCCAGCAGCCGGGAAATACGGGGAATCTATGGCTACACCTTC. Its protein product is CASSREIRGIYGYTF.

This chain joins TRBV7-2 and TRBJ2-5, with D unresolved. CDR3 length: 16 residues. Per the germline V gene, CDR1 is SGHTA and CDR2 is FQGNSA. V lost 0 bases and J lost 1, with 12 bases in between. The CDR3, as DNA: TGTGCCAGCAGCTTAGCTTCCACCCTCGGCCAAGAGACCCAGTACTTC. Protein: CASSLASTLGQETQYF.

This clone turned up a few times. The J gene is TRBJ2-1, the V gene TRBV6-2 or TRBV6-3, with 14 bases lining up with TRBD2. V dropped 1 base and J dropped 7; count of bases not matched to a gene: 9. In germline, CDR1 is MNHEY, CDR2 SVGEGT. This CDR3 has 18 amino acids. The DNA for the CDR3 is TGTGCCAGCAGTTACTTGGGACTAGCGGGGGTTTTATGGAATGAGCAGTTCTTC. Its translation: CASSYLGLAGVLWNEQFF.